This entry features one TCR beta chain sequence. Its target is not known. This sample is drawn from a study of T cells after yellow fever vaccination. Background on the study: Fractions containing few cells were prepared with SMART-Seq v4 Ultra Low Input. General study points: The secondary response was weaker, and its peak arrived faster, on day 5 versus 15. Abundant clonotypes from the bulk population could contaminate FACS-sorted repertoires.

TCRdb re-called the 5' RACE reads through MiXCR, storing one row per CDR3 protein. The profile shows some 340,000 distinct CDR3 sequences, about 4% of them singletons. V was trimmed by 2 bases and J by 2 bases, leaving 18 bases between them. Germline CDR1 MNHEY, CDR2 SMNVEV (reference sequence). The CDR3 contains 17 residues. This clonotype was obtained from a man aged 18 to 35 who received the YFV17D yellow fever vaccine. The rearrangement uses TRBV27 and TRBJ1-1, with D hard to call. The sample in question was PBMCs, obtained 5 days after the yellow fever booster vaccination. As DNA, the CDR3 is TGTGCCAGCAGTTTAAGATTCGGCGCAGGAATAAACACTGAAGCTTTCTTT. It encodes CASSLRFGAGINTEAFF.